This T cell receptor beta chain originates from a study of T-cell memory formation after mild COVID-19. The wider study: Largely donor-specific TCR clusters were found.

This clonotype has ten or more counts. Its antigen is unknown. TCRdb itself ran the 5' RACE reads through MiXCR, one entry per CDR3 protein. Of roughly 29,000 distinct CDR3 sequences listed, more than 10% were seen once; the top ten hold roughly 15%. Regarding the study as a whole: The study detected some responding clones in pre-infection memory, suggesting cross-reactive memory joined. Contracting CD4+ clones sat mainly in CM and EM; CD8+ in EMRA.

The CDR3 totals 16 residues. V was shortened by 5 bases and J by 4 bases, with 20 bases between the two germline ends. CDR1 is LNHDA, CDR2 SQIVND, per germline (reference sequence). V and J are TRBV19 and TRBJ1-1, with D possibly matching TRBD1 (5 bases). Material for sequencing was PBMCs or a T cell subset sorted from them (not recorded which). The sequence came from an adult woman who had mild COVID-19 (a few samples of this study predate the infection). Cell type and time point are not known. The CDR3 protein is CASSAYGGLGGTEAFF. The CDR3 bases are TGTGCCAGTAGTGCCTACGGAGGCCTGGGGGGCACTGAAGCTTTCTTT.